The sequence of this T cell receptor (beta chain) was determined in a study of T-cell memory formation after mild COVID-19. Study background: TCR clusters were mostly confined to one donor each.

This clonotype was counted between two and nine times. Its antigen is unidentified. TCRdb analysed the 5' RACE reads with MiXCR anew, one entry per CDR3 protein. The sample has fewer than 150,000 distinct CDR3 sequences; roughly 20% are singletons. Findings and limits, study-wide: A second wave expanding day 15 to 37 was CD4+-biased; contracting clones were balanced.

The sequence derives from a man in his late teens or twenties who had mild COVID-19 (a few samples of this study predate the infection). Cell type and time point are not known. Sequencing input: PBMCs or a T cell subset sorted from them (not recorded which).

Written as DNA, the CDR3 is TGCGCCAGCAGCTTGGACGGGGGGCTTTATAGCAATCAGCCCCAGCATTTT. Translated, it gives CASSLDGGLYSNQPQHF. The chain carries TRBV5-1 and TRBJ1-5, with D perhaps matching TRBD1 (6 bases). Per germline, CDR1 SGHRS and CDR2 YFSETQ. CDR3 length equals 17 residues. Trimming stripped 0 bases from V and 0 bases from J, with 13 bases between.